This T cell receptor beta chain was found in a study of control samples from healthy donors and cancer patients. TCRdb's copy holds only in-frame clones and misses some; the assay was immunoSEQ multiplex PCR. Of some 120,000 clones listed, about nine tenths were seen once; the top ten hold approximately 2.7%. V lost 5 bases and J lost 4, with 13 bases in between. The CDR3 totals 15 residues. Per the germline V gene, CDR1 is SGHRS and CDR2 is YFSETQ. The J gene is TRBJ1-6, the V gene TRBV5-1; D may be TRBD1 (6 bases). Source material: blood. The TCR originated in a man between 18 and 29 years old in good health. The CDR3 here is CASSLRTDYNSPLHF. The CDR3 DNA is TGCGCCAGCAGTTTGAGGACAGATTATAATTCACCCCTCCACTTT.